The rows below give T cell receptor beta chains drawn from one sample of a study of cytomegalovirus exposure and HLA in healthy donors. Here immunoSEQ multiplex PCR was the method, and the copy in TCRdb shows in-frame clones only, minus some. The table has 90,000 to 120,000 clones, 10% seen once. Material for sequencing was PBMCs. The receptors originated from a man aged 40-55 years in good health and CMV-seropositive. Both conserved end residues are part of each CDR3. A D gene is named only where the DNA matches it firmly. Size values are once, few and many counts, or a class for expanded clones, and some rows have none.

CDR3: CASSPGQGTTEAFF
DNA: TGTGCCAGCAGCCCCGGACAGGGGACCACTGAAGCTTTCTTT
size: few
D: TRBD1
J: TRBJ1-1
V: TRBV7-9

CDR3: CASRITGSTGNTIYF
DNA: TGTGCCAGCAGAATAACAGGATCGACTGGAAACACCATATATTTT
size: .
D: .
J: TRBJ1-3
V: TRBV6-1

CDR3: CASSFTGFLEYEQYF
DNA: TGTGCCAGCAGCTTCACAGGGTTCCTGGAGTACGAGCAGTACTTC
size: .
D: .
J: TRBJ2-7
V: TRBV5-6

CDR3: CASSLDLAGSYEQYF
DNA: TGTGCCAGCAGCTTGGATTTAGCGGGTTCCTACGAGCAGTACTTC
size: .
D: TRBD2
J: TRBJ2-7
V: TRBV5-4

CDR3: CASSYNRGNYGYTF
DNA: TGTGCCAGCAGCTACAACAGGGGGAACTATGGCTACACCTTC
size: .
D: TRBD1
J: TRBJ1-2
V: TRBV27

CDR3: CASSFGQGNQPQHF
DNA: TGTGCCAGCAGTTTTGGGCAGGGCAATCAGCCCCAGCATTTT
size: .
D: .
J: TRBJ1-5
V: TRBV28

CDR3: CASSLTGTSGTRDTQYF
DNA: TGCGCCAGCAGCCTTACCGGGACTAGCGGCACGAGGGATACGCAGTATTTT
size: few
D: TRBD2
J: TRBJ2-3
V: TRBV4-1

CDR3: CASSYGGISTDTQYF
DNA: TGTGCCAGCAGTTACGGAGGGATAAGCACAGATACGCAGTATTTT
size: .
D: .
J: TRBJ2-3
V: TRBV6-5

CDR3: CASSSSPRVMTEAFF
DNA: TGCGCCAGCAGCTCGTCCCCCAGGGTTATGACTGAAGCTTTCTTT
size: .
D: .
J: TRBJ1-1
V: TRBV5-1

CDR3: CASGTVETQYF
DNA: TGTGCCAGCGGGACAGTTGAGACCCAGTACTTC
size: .
D: TRBD1
J: TRBJ2-5
V: TRBV19

CDR3: CASGYTETPNTGELFF
DNA: TGTGCTAGTGGTTATACAGAGACACCGAACACCGGGGAGCTGTTTTTT
size: few
D: .
J: TRBJ2-2
V: TRBV12-5

CDR3: CSVIGLADTGELFF
DNA: TGCAGCGTTATCGGACTAGCGGACACCGGGGAGCTGTTTTTT
size: .
D: TRBD2
J: TRBJ2-2
V: TRBV29-1

CDR3: CASSSRRQAGGEKTGELFF
DNA: TGTGCCAGCAGCTCGCGGAGACAGGCGGGAGGGGAGAAGACCGGGGAGCTGTTTTTT
size: .
D: TRBD2
J: TRBJ2-2
V: TRBV9